This record covers a single T cell receptor (beta chain). No antigen is known for it. Per-base quality was not reported, and no clone a single base away is much larger than it. V sheds 0 bases and J sheds 8 bases, leaving 20 bases between their ends. Sequences SQVTM (CDR1) and ANQGSEA (CDR2) are obtained from the germline V gene. Spanning cysteine to phenylalanine, the CDR3 consists of 16 amino acids. Of the read, only the CDR3 DNA is kept; its 48 bases are in frame from base 1. This sample's time point label indicates: baseline before first vaccination. The vaccinee samples were drawn from two UK trials, COV001 and COV002, one of which was a single-blind randomized controlled phase 2/3 trial testing AZD1222 (ChAdOx1 nCoV-19) in healthy adults. For TCRbeta chain sequencing, PBMC samples were collected from trial participants at day 0 and at day 28 after the second dose. These data are taken from a study of T cell responses to AZD1222 COVID-19 vaccine (dated by TCRdb to 2020 to 2022). General notes on the study: AZD1222 recipients with second doses at about 4 weeks or about 12 weeks were pooled, because spike-specific TCR depth and breadth did not differ between schedules. A total of about 230 trial participants underwent TCR sequencing, of whom 200 to 220 received two doses of AZD1222 and about 25 received two doses of the MenACWY control vaccine. Trial participants were enrolled by age into subgroups of 18-55, 56-69 and 70-plus years, and 148, 28 and 57 TCR-sequenced participants, respectively, were included in these subgroups.

The CDR3 regions of human TCRbeta chains were analyzed by immunosequencing. The paper's data handling went like this. TCRs in the repertoires were matched against a reference library of SARS-CoV-2-specific TCRs that had been generated with the MIRA antigen-specificity platform. Breadth was defined as the fraction of unique TCRs that were SARS-CoV-2-associated. Depth was defined as the fraction of total T cells that were SARS-CoV-2-associated. Each spike-specific TCR was assigned to its reactive spike region and to a CD4 or CD8 class using the MIRA data. Log10-transformed breadth and depth values were compared by one-way ANOVA with Sidak's multiple comparisons tests. The immuneACCESS repertoire file appears here via TCRdb, limited to in-frame rearrangements. These files lack a portion of the clones; in checked studies, under half of the deficit traces to unresolved V genes, and the cause of the others is not known. V and J calls and clone size are as listed in that table; D and trimming were resolved from the DNA. Counted in this sample were about 110,000 clones; around 94% of them appeared once. Clones ranked in the top ten supply more than 2% of the sample.

Study-wide findings and limitations: Epitopes outside the regions mutated in the B.1.351 and B.1.1.7 variants were reportedly recognized by nearly half of the unique spike-specific TCRs. No day 14 peak-response samples were available, so repertoires were characterized only after the peak T cell response. After two AZD1222 doses, both the breadth and the depth of spike-specific TCRs were significantly higher than at day 0 and than in MenACWY recipients. Conclusions about previously exposed vaccinees are limited because only six or seven AZD1222 recipients were SARS-CoV-2 seropositive at baseline. Participants were mostly white British and included more females than males, and it was suggested by the authors that clonal diversity may have been underestimated. Vaccine-associated CD4 TCRs spanned the whole spike protein, with dominant responses in regions 160-218 and 743-854. In the small 56-69-year group, the increase in depth fell short of significance, most likely because of low power.

This TCR was recovered from an adult in good health. The material sequenced was peripheral blood, taken on day 0 of AZD1222 vaccination. The V and J segments used are TRBV29-1 and TRBJ2-1; TRBD2 is a weak D gene call, 5 bases matching. The bases are TGCAGCGTTGAAGATCGATTTGAGCGGAGTTCCGATGAGCAGTTCTTC. It encodes CSVEDRFERSSDEQFF.